The 19 T cell receptor beta chains presented below share a single source sample, sequenced in a study of CD4 T cells in relation to SARS-CoV-2 and coronaviruses. Profiled with immunoSEQ multiplex PCR; TCRdb holds only in-frame clones, not every one. The data hold 20,000 to 30,000 clones, with roughly 76% observed a single time. These receptors' targets are unknown. Unexposed donor CD4+ T cells date from about 2011-2018, before the COVID-19 pandemic. CD4+ T cells were isolated from the cells after more than nine days of culture. Source material: CD4+ T cells from PBMCs, cultured in vitro. The receptors were sampled from a human donor in good health.

This chain connects TRBV30 to TRBJ2-2, with D maybe TRBD2 (6 bases). CDR3 length equals 14 residues. Trimming removed 4 bases from V and 1 base from J, with 10 bases in between. CDR1 is GTSNPN, CDR2 SVGIG, per germline (reference sequence). This CDR3 reads CAWTTGVNTGELFF. The CDR3 bases are TGTGCCTGGACGACGGGAGTGAACACCGGGGAGCTGTTTTTT.

The chain employs TRBV4-3 and TRBJ2-7; no clear D gene. The CDR3 runs to 15 residues. Germline-derived CDR1 and CDR2 are LGHNA and YSLEER. The ends were cut back, 4 bases at V and 1 base at J, with 14 bases in the middle. CDR3 sequence (DNA): TGCGCCAGCAGCCGCTCCCTTGGGAATTCCTACGAGCAGTACTTC. This gives the protein CASSRSLGNSYEQYF.

The rearrangement joins TRBV20-1 to TRBJ1-5; maybe TRBD1 (5 bases). Germline CDR1 DFQATT, CDR2 SNEGSKA (reference sequence). The CDR3 is 13 amino acids. V was shortened by 3 bases and J by 6 bases, with 12 bases between the two germline ends. CDR3 region: CSASRGEGQPQHF. The CDR3 DNA is TGCAGTGCTAGTCGGGGGGAGGGTCAGCCCCAGCATTTT.

The chain couples TRBV3-1 (or the pseudogene TRBV3-2) to TRBJ2-3, with 10 bases lining up with TRBD2. This CDR3 region has 15 residues. J lost 2 bases, V lost 4 bases, and 3 bases had no gene match. CDR1 and CDR2 from the germline V gene are LGHDT and YNNKEL (reference sequence). The CDR3 sequence is CASSPLAGDTDTQYF. For the CDR3, the DNA is TGTGCCAGCAGCCCGCTAGCGGGGGACACAGATACGCAGTATTTT.

This rearrangement joins TRBV19 to TRBJ2-7, with a tentative D call TRBD1 (6 bases). Trimming stripped 3 bases from V and 7 bases from J, with 16 bases between. The CDR3 is 14 residues long. Germline V CDR1 and CDR2: LNHDA, SQIVND (reference sequence). The CDR3 DNA sequence: TGTGCCAGTAGTATCAGGGGTCTTGGGGGAGAGCAGTACTTC. Protein sequence: CASSIRGLGGEQYF.

This sequence joins TRBV12-3 or TRBV12-4 and TRBJ2-5; possible D gene TRBD2, 7 bases. With 3 bases removed from V and 7 bases from J, the gap between germline ends came to 12 bases. The CDR3 is 13 residues long. CDR3 residues: CASSFGGAGTQYF. The CDR3 DNA sequence: TGTGCCAGCAGTTTTGGGGGGGCTGGGACCCAGTACTTC.

This clone was observed a few times. The chain combines TRBV3-1 (or the pseudogene TRBV3-2) with TRBJ1-2, with a weak D call TRBD1 (5 bases). V dropped 6 bases and J dropped 0 bases, with 11 bases sitting between them. The germline V gene has CDR1 LGHDT and CDR2 YNNKEL (reference sequence). There are 14 residues in the CDR3. CDR3 protein: CASRQQESNYGYTF. CDR3 nucleotide sequence: TGTGCCAGCAGACAACAGGAATCTAACTATGGCTACACCTTC.

This chain links TRBV29-1 with TRBJ1-1; 8 bases agree with TRBD1. V gave up 4 bases and J gave up 1 base; unmatched junction bases: 8. Germline V CDR1 and CDR2: SQVTM, ANQGSEA. The CDR3 is made up of 15 amino acids. CDR3: CSVVRQGATNTEAFF. CDR3 bases: TGCAGCGTTGTAAGGCAGGGGGCGACGAACACTGAAGCTTTCTTT.

The chain recombines TRBV5-4 with TRBJ1-2; maybe TRBD1 (6 bases). Looked up from germline, CDR1 is SGHNT and CDR2 is YYREEE (reference sequence). CDR3 length: 14 amino acids. V gave up 4 bases and J gave up 3 bases, with 13 bases separating them. CDR3 nucleotide sequence: TGTGCCAGCAGCCGGGACACGTCGTACTATGGCTACACCTTC. It encodes CASSRDTSYYGYTF.

The chain employs TRBV19 and TRBJ2-4; 7 bases match TRBD2. CDR1 is LNHDA and CDR2 is SQIVND in the germline V gene (reference sequence). The CDR3 runs to 14 residues. Trimming took 3 bases from V and 6 from J; bases not matched to a gene: 5. The CDR3 loop is CASSISGGINIQYF. The CDR3 DNA reads TGTGCCAGTAGTATTTCGGGGGGAATAAACATTCAGTACTTC. The full variable domain, with the rest looked up from reference TRBV19 and TRBJ2-4, is DGGITQSPKYLFRKEGQNVTLSCEQNLNHDAMYWYRQDPGQGLRLIYYSQIVNDFQKGDIAEGYSVSREKKESFPLTVTSAQKNPTAFYLCASSISGGINIQYFGAGTRLSVL.

This sequence joins TRBV3-1 (or the pseudogene TRBV3-2) and TRBJ1-1; D is undetermined. Looked up from germline, CDR1 is LGHDT and CDR2 is YNNKEL (reference sequence). Trimming took 3 bases from V and 1 from J, leaving 6 bases between them. The CDR3 contains 13 residues. Here the CDR3 DNA reads TGTGCCAGCAGCCAGGGATGGAACACTGAAGCTTTCTTT. This gives the protein CASSQGWNTEAFF.

The rearrangement links TRBV10-3 to TRBJ1-2, with D unresolved. Trimming pared 0 bases from V and 2 bases from J, leaving 10 bases between. From germline, CDR1 is ENHRY and CDR2 SYGVKD. This CDR3 region has 15 residues. Here the CDR3 DNA reads TGTGCCATCAGTGAGTCGTCAGGAGCGAACTATGGCTACACCTTC. Translating it yields CAISESSGANYGYTF.

The gene calls are TRBV5-6 and TRBJ1-2; D ambiguous. V was pared by 4 bases and J by 2 bases, with 12 bases between. The length of the CDR3 is 14 residues. Germline CDR1 is SGHDT and CDR2 is YYEEEE. The CDR3 protein is CASSAAPANYGYTF. As DNA, the CDR3 is TGTGCCAGCAGCGCGGCCCCGGCCAACTATGGCTACACCTTC.

This clone was recorded once. The chain uses TRBV6-2 or TRBV6-3 and TRBJ2-7, with 10 bases that match TRBD2. CDR1 is MNHEY and CDR2 is SVGEGT in the germline V gene. The CDR3 contains 14 residues. J gave up 2 bases and V 5 bases, and 3 bases lay outside the gene matches. CDR3 sequence (DNA): TGTGCCAGCAGTCGGAGCGGGGGGGCCTACGAGCAGTACTTC. Its protein product is CASSRSGGAYEQYF.

The chain carries TRBV9 and TRBJ2-1; 8 bases are a match to TRBD2. Germline V lookup: CDR1 SGDLS, CDR2 YYNGEE. Trimming took 4 bases from V and 0 from J; bases not matched to a gene: 12. This CDR3 is 18 amino acids long. The CDR3 is CASSTRITSGNSYNEQFF. The DNA for the CDR3 is TGTGCCAGCAGCACCCGTATCACTAGCGGTAACTCCTACAATGAGCAGTTCTTC.

The gene calls are TRBV27 and TRBJ2-7; 8 nucleotides line up with TRBD2. CDR3 size: 15 residues. Germline V gene lookup returns CDR1 MNHEY and CDR2 SMNVEV (reference sequence). Trimming took 8 bases from V and 5 from J; bases not matched to a gene: 14. CDR3 protein: CASSPLAGGSHEQYF. In DNA form, the CDR3 reads TGTGCCAGCTCCCCTCTGGCGGGAGGAAGCCACGAGCAGTACTTC.

V and J are TRBV25-1 and TRBJ2-2; D is perhaps TRBD1 (6 bases). The ends were cut back, 3 bases at V and 8 bases at J, with 16 bases in the middle. This CDR3 region has 15 residues. Germline V CDR1 and CDR2: MGHDK, SYGVNS. As DNA, the CDR3 is TGTGCCAGCAGTGACGGAACAGGGTATGGGGGGGAGCTGTTTTTT. Residues: CASSDGTGYGGELFF.

This clone turned up a few times. The V gene is TRBV27, the J gene TRBJ2-7, with 10 positions matching TRBD1. Looked up from germline, CDR1 is MNHEY and CDR2 is SMNVEV (reference sequence). The CDR3 is 16 amino acids. V lost 8 bases and J lost 2; bases outside the gene matches: 12. In nucleotides, the CDR3 is TGTGCCAGCTATCCTAGGCCCGGGACAGGGGCCTACGAGCAGTACTTC. Amino acids: CASYPRPGTGAYEQYF.

The J gene is TRBJ2-2, the V gene TRBV2, with a weak D call TRBD2 (5 bases). The CDR3 covers 12 residues. Germline loops: CDR1 SNHLY, CDR2 FYNNEI. V was shortened by 6 bases and J by 6 bases, with 8 bases between the two germline ends. The CDR3 DNA reads as TGTGCCAGCAGGAGGGTAGCCGGGGAGCTGTTTTTT. This translates into CASRRVAGELFF.